This note documents a single T cell receptor beta chain sequence. Its specificity is unknown. This sample is drawn from a study of PD-L1 blockade in urothelial cancer. Turning to the study itself: Blood underwent analysis 3 weeks (second dose) and 6 weeks after treatment began.

Study-level findings and limits: Larger 3-week expansion of tumor-associated blood clones was seen in durable-benefit patients.

Specified time point: peripheral blood 6 weeks after treatment start. The CDR3 has 14 amino acids. Germline-derived CDR1 and CDR2 are LNHDA and SQIVND (reference sequence). The V gene lost 6 bases and the J gene lost 0 bases, with 11 bases spanning the gap. Method: immunoSEQ multiplex PCR; TCRdb's copy keeps in-frame clones and lacks some. The sample has fewer than 50,000 clones, roughly 89% seen once. The V call is TRBV19, the J call TRBJ1-2; D may be TRBD1 (6 bases). This sequence was found in a man between 70 and 80 years old with urothelial cancer. The sample here was PBMCs, taken around atezolizumab (anti-PD-L1) treatment. CDR3 bases: TGTGCCAGTAGCGAACAGGGTGCTAACTATGGCTACACCTTC. Translated, it gives CASSEQGANYGYTF.